This T cell receptor beta chain was recorded in a study of cytomegalovirus exposure and HLA in healthy donors. These donors, healthy bone marrow donors, were studied. PCR involved 60 Vbeta and 13 Jbeta primers. Assay used: immunoSEQ multiplex PCR; TCRdb lists only in-frame clones, some missing. The sample includes some 90,000 clones, around three quarters of them seen just once. Germline assignment: CDR1 SEHNR and CDR2 FQNEAQ (reference sequence). CDR3 length: 16 amino acids. The J segment lost 4 bases and the V segment lost 2 bases, leaving 3 bases of the junction unmatched. The V gene is TRBV7-9, the J gene TRBJ2-2; 11 nucleotides line up with TRBD2. Sequenced material: PBMCs. The sequence derives from a man aged 25-40 years in good health and CMV-seronegative. CDR3 amino acids: CASSLLAGGLTGELFF. DNA of the CDR3: TGTGCCAGCAGCTTACTAGCGGGAGGCCTCACCGGGGAGCTGTTTTTT.